These 26 T cell receptor beta chains share one sample of origin, sequenced in a study of yellow fever vaccine responses in identical twins. Each CDR3 protein gets one entry after TCRdb re-called the RT-PCR reads with MiXCR. The sample lists fewer than 1,500 distinct CDR3 sequences, 5.5% to 6.5% occurring once. The sample here was T cells from blood (PBMCs), unsorted or a sorted subset (not recorded which), taken before or after yellow fever vaccination (not recorded which). The receptors stem from a young woman who received the yellow fever vaccine.

Within the sample, this clonotype is medium-sized. The rearrangement links TRBV11-1 to TRBJ2-1; 7 bases line up with TRBD1. The CDR3 extends over 15 amino acids. Trimming took 5 bases from V and 6 from J; bases not matched to a gene: 10. Germline lookup yields CDR1 SGHAT and CDR2 FQDESV (reference sequence). The CDR3 region is CASSQGHQGVNEQFF. The CDR3 DNA is TGTGCCAGCAGCCAGGGACACCAGGGGGTCAATGAGCAGTTCTTC.

Sample share makes this clonotype medium-sized (0.01 to 0.1%). The chain recombines TRBV2 with TRBJ2-1; unclear D gene. Germline values: CDR1 SNHLY, CDR2 FYNNEI. The length of the CDR3 is 13 residues. V lost 1 base and J 5 bases, leaving 6 bases between the germline ends. The CDR3 is CASSEGRNNEQFF. The CDR3 DNA reads as TGTGCCAGCAGTGAAGGGCGGAACAATGAGCAGTTCTTC.

By proportion, this clonotype is large. The chain uses TRBV20-1 and TRBJ1-5, with TRBD1 as a possible D gene (6 bases). This CDR3 has 13 amino acids. Between the trimmed V and J ends, which lost 1 base and 12 bases, there was a span of 16 bases. CDR1 and CDR2 (germline): DFQATT, SNEGSKA (reference sequence). CDR3 in amino acids: CSARGDRPLFQHF. For the CDR3, the DNA is TGCAGTGCTAGAGGCGACAGGCCCTTGTTCCAGCATTTT.

This clonotype is termed large. The CDR3 nucleotides read TGTGCCAGCAGTTATTCTATTGCGGGAGACTACAATGAGCAGTTCTTC. Translating it yields CASSYSIAGDYNEQFF. The chain is built from TRBV6-2 or TRBV6-3 and TRBJ2-1, with 7 nucleotides matching TRBD2. CDR3 length: 16 residues. Germline-derived CDR1 and CDR2 are MNHEY and SVGEGT. The V gene end was trimmed by 3 bases and the J gene end by 3 bases; junction bases not matched to a gene: 8.

J is TRBJ2-7 and V is TRBV14; D assignment may be TRBD1 or TRBD2 (5 bases each). The CDR3 length is 15 residues. Germline V gene sequence: CDR1 SGHDN, CDR2 FVKESK. The V and J ends lost 4 bases and 6 bases respectively, with 19 bases between them. CDR3 region: CASSPLGGGHFEQYF. The CDR3, as DNA: TGTGCCAGCAGCCCCTTAGGAGGCGGACACTTCGAGCAGTACTTC.

This clonotype is labeled as large (0.1 to 1%). The chain joins TRBV10-3 to TRBJ2-1; unclear D gene. The germline gives CDR1 ENHRY, CDR2 SYGVKD. V lost 3 bases to trimming and J lost 3 bases, with 6 bases between them. The CDR3 length is 13 residues. CDR3 in DNA: TGTGCCATCAGTGATAATGACTACAATGAGCAGTTCTTC. Encoded protein: CAISDNDYNEQFF.

This clonotype was found a few times. V gene TRBV11-3 combines with J gene TRBJ2-5; D remains ambiguous. Germline CDR1 and CDR2: SGHNT and YENEEA. This CDR3 contains 11 residues. Between the trimmed V and J ends, which lost 5 bases and 5 bases, there was a span of 6 bases. CDR3 region: CASSKVETQYF. Written as DNA, the CDR3 is TGTGCCAGCAGCAAGGTGGAGACCCAGTACTTC.

This chain connects TRBV7-2 to TRBJ2-2, with D perhaps TRBD2 (6 bases). Germline values: CDR1 SGHTA, CDR2 FQGNSA. This CDR3 spans 15 amino acids. V dropped 7 bases and J dropped 3 bases, with 15 bases sitting between them. In nucleotides, the CDR3 is TGTGCCAGCAACCCCACGGCGGGGTACACCGGGGAGCTGTTTTTT. Protein product: CASNPTAGYTGELFF.

In this sample, this clonotype is large. DNA of the CDR3: TGTGCCACGGGAGGAGGTGGCGCCTACGAGCAGTACTTC. This sequence encodes CATGGGGAYEQYF. The chain couples TRBV15 to TRBJ2-7, with D maybe TRBD2 (6 bases). The length of the CDR3 is 13 residues. CDR1 is LNHNV and CDR2 is YYDKDF in the germline V gene (reference sequence). The germline V and J ends were trimmed by 9 bases and 2 bases, with 14 bases remaining between them.

This clonotype was seen a handful of times. This chain joins TRBV6-1 and TRBJ2-5; maybe TRBD1 (5 bases). The CDR3 runs 16 residues. CDR1 MNHNS and CDR2 SASEGT come from the germline V gene. V dropped 7 bases and J dropped 1 base, with 19 bases sitting between them. CDR3 protein: CASMNLGTGVQETQYF. The CDR3 DNA is TGTGCCAGCATGAATTTGGGTACAGGCGTCCAAGAGACCCAGTACTTC.

A few counts support this clonotype. This chain uses TRBV7-6 with TRBJ2-2, with TRBD2 matching over 10 bases. The germline CDR1 and CDR2 sequences are SGHVS and FNYEAQ. The CDR3 runs 19 residues. J gave up 0 bases and V 0 bases, and 7 bases lay outside the gene matches. CDR3 coding DNA: TGTGCCAGCAGCTTAGCGGTCTTAGCGGGAGGCCCGAACACCGGGGAGCTGTTTTTT. Amino acids: CASSLAVLAGGPNTGELFF.

This clonotype is medium-sized by share. The gene calls are TRBV5-1 and TRBJ2-1; D unclear. The CDR3 consists of 13 residues. The germline V gene has CDR1 SGHRS and CDR2 YFSETQ. V was cut by 4 bases and J by 2 bases, with 7 bases left in between. In DNA form, the CDR3 reads TGCGCCAGCAGCGAACCAACCTACAATGAGCAGTTCTTC. Its translation: CASSEPTYNEQFF.

V and J are TRBV2 and TRBJ2-7; the D gene is possibly TRBD1 (5 bases). This CDR3 is 14 amino acids long. Germline-derived CDR1 and CDR2 are SNHLY and FYNNEI. V dropped 3 bases and J dropped 2 bases, with 11 bases sitting between them. CDR3 amino acids: CASSDGGAAYEQYF. The CDR3 nucleotides are TGTGCCAGCAGTGATGGTGGGGCCGCCTACGAGCAGTACTTC.

This clonotype is categorized as large. The chain couples TRBV11-3 to TRBJ2-3; 8 bases line up with TRBD2. From germline, CDR1 is SGHNT and CDR2 YENEEA. This CDR3 contains 16 residues. Trimming cost V 5 bases and J 2 bases; bases outside gene matches: 9. For the CDR3, the DNA is TGTGCCAGCAGCCAGGGGACTAGATCAACCACAGATACGCAGTATTTT. This sequence encodes CASSQGTRSTTDTQYF. Full variable domain (rest looked up from reference TRBV11-3 and TRBJ2-3): EAGVVQSPRYKIIEKKQPVAFWCNPISGHNTLYWYLQNLGQGPELLIRYENEEAVDDSQLPKDRFSAERLKGVDSTLKIQPAELGDSAVYLCASSQGTRSTTDTQYFGPGTRLTVL.

This clonotype was found a few times. The chain links TRBV30 to TRBJ1-1; D possibly corresponds to TRBD1 (6 bases). The CDR3 consists of 13 residues. Germline-derived CDR1 and CDR2 are GTSNPN and SVGIG (reference sequence). Trimming cost V 1 base and J 4 bases, with 10 bases left between them. CDR3 region: CAWSAGAGTEAFF. Written as DNA, the CDR3 is TGTGCCTGGAGTGCAGGGGCTGGCACTGAAGCTTTCTTT.

Within the sample, this clonotype is medium-sized. This chain uses TRBV11-1 with TRBJ2-3; D not resolved. V shed 5 bases and J shed 5 bases, with 11 bases lying between them. The CDR3 has 13 amino acids. Germline loops: CDR1 SGHAT, CDR2 FQDESV (reference sequence). CDR3 coding DNA: TGTGCCAGCAGCCACAATGAAGGAGATACGCAGTATTTT. Amino acid sequence: CASSHNEGDTQYF. The full variable domain, in which reference TRBV11-1 and TRBJ2-3 provide the parts outside the CDR3, is EAEVAQSPRYKITEKSQAVAFWCDPISGHATLYWYRQILGQGPELLVQFQDESVVDDSQLPKDRFSAERLKGVDSTLKIQPAELGDSAMYLCASSHNEGDTQYFGPGTRLTVL.

The chain joins TRBV4-3 to TRBJ2-1; 7 bases fit TRBD2. Germline trimming cut 0 bases from V and 4 bases from J; bases unmatched to any gene: 9. Germline V gene data show CDR1 as LGHNA and CDR2 as YSLEER. This CDR3 spans 17 amino acids. The DNA of the CDR3 is TGCGCCAGCAGCCAAGAGGGGAGCACTAGCGAGTACAATGAGCAGTTCTTC. This sequence encodes CASSQEGSTSEYNEQFF.

This clonotype is large. The chain joins TRBV6-4 to TRBJ2-1, with 8 bases that match TRBD1. V shed 0 bases, J shed 6 bases, and the junction held 7 bases outside the gene matches. The germline gives CDR1 MRHNA, CDR2 SNTAGT. This CDR3 comprises 16 residues. CDR3 coding DNA: TGTGCCAGCAGTGACTCCCCCGGACAGGGCTCCAATGAGCAGTTCTTC. The encoded protein is CASSDSPGQGSNEQFF.

This clonotype was seen a few times. The V call is TRBV28, the J call TRBJ2-7; TRBD2 aligns across 8 bases. V lost 3 bases, J lost 3 bases, and 4 bases stayed unmatched. Germline values: CDR1 MDHEN, CDR2 SYDVKM. The CDR3 extends over 14 amino acids. CDR3 region: CASSFGGAHYEQYF. Written as DNA, the CDR3 is TGTGCCAGCAGTTTCGGGGGGGCTCACTACGAGCAGTACTTC.

This clonotype is medium-sized (0.01 to 0.1%) by share. With a much larger clone just one base away, this may be a read error. This likely comes from a read error, as the CDR3 has no conserved phenylalanine or tryptophan at its end. The V and J genes are TRBV11-1 and TRBJ2-7; D ambiguous. The CDR3 is made up of 13 amino acids. Per the germline V gene, CDR1 is SGHAT and CDR2 is FQDESV (reference sequence). V lost 2 bases to trimming and J lost 3 bases, with 8 bases between them. In nucleotides, the CDR3 is TGTGCCAGCAGCTTAAGCCAACTCTACGAGCAGTACTCC. It translates to CASSLSQLYEQYS.

The rearrangement links TRBV4-3 to TRBJ2-7; D uncertain. This CDR3 comprises 14 residues. V was cut by 2 bases and J by 5 bases, with 13 bases left in between. Germline CDR1 and CDR2: LGHNA and YSLEER. For the CDR3, the DNA is TGCGCCAGCAGCCAAAGCCGTGGCTGGGACGAGCAGTACTTC. It yields the protein CASSQSRGWDEQYF.

Sample share makes this clonotype medium-sized (0.01 to 0.1%). The gene calls are TRBV11-2 and TRBJ1-1; D is uncertain. The CDR3 is 19 residues long. The V and J ends lost 0 bases and 0 bases respectively, with 20 bases between them. Per the germline V gene, CDR1 is SGHAT and CDR2 is FQNNGV. CDR3 sequence (DNA): TGTGCCAGCAGCTTAGACCCTCCGACACGACCTTTCATGAACACTGAAGCTTTCTTT. This translates into CASSLDPPTRPFMNTEAFF. The full variable domain, rest sourced from reference TRBV11-2 and TRBJ1-1, is EAGVAQSPRYKIIEKRQSVAFWCNPISGHATLYWYQQILGQGPKLLIQFQNNGVVDDSQLPKDRFSAERLKGVDSTLKIQPAKLEDSAVYLCASSLDPPTRPFMNTEAFFGQGTRLTVV.

The rearrangement joins TRBV10-3 to TRBJ2-3, with TRBD2 matching 8 bases. J lost 5 bases, V lost 10 bases, and 8 bases had no gene match. The CDR3 is 13 amino acids. In germline, CDR1 is ENHRY, CDR2 SYGVKD. The CDR3: CANSGGPGDTQYF. The CDR3 region has the DNA TGTGCCAACAGCGGGGGCCCGGGAGATACGCAGTATTTT.

In its sample, this clonotype ranks as medium-sized (0.01 to 0.1%). This chain links TRBV11-3 with TRBJ2-7; perhaps TRBD1 as D (6 bases). This CDR3 is 14 amino acids long. The V gene's germline CDR1 is SGHNT and CDR2 YENEEA. V was shortened by 5 bases and J by 3 bases, with 14 bases between the two germline ends. The CDR3 DNA is TGTGCCAGCAGCCCGGGACATGGTGACTACGAGCAGTACTTC. As protein: CASSPGHGDYEQYF.

This clonotype occurred a few times. The chain combines TRBV11-2 with TRBJ2-5, with TRBD2 matching 8 bases. The CDR3 is 20 residues long. Trimming took 0 bases from V and 2 from J; bases not matched to a gene: 17. Germline V gene data show CDR1 as SGHAT and CDR2 as FQNNGV. The CDR3 reads CASSLELLQRGTSLQETQYF. In DNA, the CDR3 is TGTGCCAGCAGCTTAGAGCTACTACAGCGGGGGACGTCCTTACAAGAGACCCAGTACTTC.

Relative to its sample, this clonotype is large. This chain uses TRBV7-2 with TRBJ2-7; no clear D gene. The CDR3 sequence is 12 residues long. Trimming took off 1 base at V and 2 bases at J, with 3 bases between the two ends. CDR1 is SGHTA, CDR2 FQGNSA, per germline. In DNA, the CDR3 is TGTGCCAGCAGCTTAGTACCCTACGAGCAGTACTTC. Translated, it gives CASSLVPYEQYF.